A single T cell receptor (beta chain) is shown here with its context. The second PCR ran about 6 to 11 cycles with a sample-barcoded 5' primer and J-beta primers. A single record per CDR3 protein comes from TCRdb applying MiXCR to the 5' RACE reads. The sample shows hundreds of thousands of distinct CDR3 sequences, around 21% of them seen only once. The sample is drawn from a study of blood T cells in healthy people across ages. The overall study: In model experiments, template switching was able to capture about one barcoded beta molecule for every two T cells that were present.

Looked up from germline, CDR1 is SGHTA and CDR2 is FQGNSA. This CDR3 is built from 13 residues. V was trimmed by 2 bases and J by 3 bases, leaving 7 bases between them. Every donor provided 7.5 to 10 milliliters of peripheral blood. The clonotype comes from a man in his 70s in good health. This chain links TRBV7-2 with TRBJ2-5, with unresolved D. The sequenced sample consisted of blood. In DNA, the CDR3 is TGTGCCAGCAGCTTAACTATTGAAGAGACCCAGTACTTC. Its protein is CASSLTIEETQYF.